This T cell receptor beta chain was identified during a study of cytomegalovirus exposure and HLA in healthy donors. Germline V CDR1 and CDR2: SNHLY, FYNNEI. The CDR3 covers 15 residues. V dropped 6 bases and J dropped 0 bases, with 12 bases sitting between them. Whole-study findings and limits: Overall, roughly 160 TCR beta chains were annotated as cytomegalovirus-associated.

Details on this clone: Its antigen is not identified.

The PCR had 60 Vbeta and 13 Jbeta primers. Method: immunoSEQ multiplex PCR; TCRdb's copy keeps in-frame clones and lacks some. The top ten clones hold around 1.7% of a sample with about 130,000 clones, approximately 85% of them seen once. The chain has TRBV2 and TRBJ1-3, with D possibly being TRBD1 (6 bases). What was sequenced was PBMCs. The sequence derives from a boy younger than 18 in good health and CMV-seronegative. The CDR3 coding sequence is TGTGCCAGCAGGGACACAGGGTCCTCTGGAAACACCATATATTTT. This encodes CASRDTGSSGNTIYF. The variable domain in full, with the rest retrieved from reference TRBV2 and TRBJ1-3, is EPEVTQTPSHQVTQMGQEVILRCVPISNHLYFYWYRQILGQKVEFLVSFYNNEISEKSEIFDDQFSVERPDGSNFTLKIRSTKLEDSAMYFCASRDTGSSGNTIYFGEGSWLTVV.